These 31 T cell receptor beta chains were all obtained from the same sample, sequenced in a study of CD8+CD57+ T cells in acquired aplastic anemia. Sequenced patients had shown CD8+CD57+ cell expansion by flow cytometry. Template material for TCR beta VDJ and CDR3 profiling consisted of genomic DNA. MiXCR, run by TCRdb on the reads, gives a single entry per CDR3 protein. Of around 200,000 distinct CDR3 sequences listed, about half were seen once; the top ten hold over 10%. Sequencing input: sorted CD4+, CD8+, or CD8+CD57+ T cells (not recorded which) from PBMCs. Source of these receptors: a human donor with aplastic anemia.

The rearrangement joins TRBV27 to TRBJ2-1; possibly TRBD1 for D (5 bases). The CDR3 totals 12 residues. Germline V gene data show CDR1 as MNHEY and CDR2 as SMNVEV (reference sequence). The V end was cut by 6 bases, the J end by 3 bases, with 6 bases between. Here the CDR3 DNA reads TGTGCCAGCAGACAGGACTACAATGAGCAGTTCTTC. The encoded protein is CASRQDYNEQFF.

This clonotype was seen a handful of times. This rearrangement joins TRBV19 to TRBJ1-2, with a weak D call TRBD1 (6 bases). The CDR3 covers 14 residues. Trimming left V 4 bases short and J 2 bases short, with 11 bases between. CDR1 is LNHDA, CDR2 SQIVND, per germline (reference sequence). For the CDR3, the DNA is TGTGCCAGTAGTACACCACAGGGAAACTATGGCTACACCTTC. Translated: CASSTPQGNYGYTF. The full variable domain, its missing parts supplied by reference TRBV19 and TRBJ1-2, is DGGITQSPKYLFRKEGQNVTLSCEQNLNHDAMYWYRQDPGQGLRLIYYSQIVNDFQKGDIAEGYSVSREKKESFPLTVTSAQKNPTAFYLCASSTPQGNYGYTFGSGTRLTVV.

V is TRBV2 and J is TRBJ1-1; D remains ambiguous. The CDR3 spans 12 residues. Germline V gene data show CDR1 as SNHLY and CDR2 as FYNNEI. The V end was cut by 7 bases, the J end by 4 bases, with 10 bases between. The CDR3, as DNA: TGTGCCAGCACCCGATGGGTCACTGAAGCTTTCTTT. It specifies CASTRWVTEAFF.

Remarks on this clonotype: This CDR3 is missing its conserved last phenylalanine or tryptophan, likely due to a read error. The genes are TRBV15 and TRBJ1-2; tentative D call: TRBD1 (5 bases). Germline lookup yields CDR1 LNHNV and CDR2 YYDKDF (reference sequence). The germline V and J ends were trimmed by 0 bases and 8 bases, with 13 bases remaining between them. This CDR3 is built from 14 residues. DNA of the CDR3: TGTGCCACCAGCAGAGATCTGATTACAGGCGGCTACACCCTC. Amino acids: CATSRDLITGGYTL.

This rearrangement joins TRBV20-1 to TRBJ2-7, with D perhaps TRBD1 or TRBD2 (5 bases each). The CDR3 is made up of 16 amino acids. V was cut by 6 bases and J by 4 bases, with 25 bases left in between. Germline CDR1 reads DFQATT; CDR2 reads SNEGSKA (reference sequence). CDR3 region: CSALPLEGNLGYEQYF. As DNA, the CDR3 is TGCAGTGCCCTCCCTCTCGAGGGGAACTTGGGTTACGAGCAGTACTTC.

The V gene is TRBV7-3, the J gene TRBJ2-7; the D gene is possibly TRBD1 (6 bases). The CDR3 is 15 amino acids. The V end was cut by 5 bases, the J end by 0 bases, with 14 bases between. The V gene's germline CDR1 is SGHTA and CDR2 FQGTGA. Here the CDR3 DNA reads TGTGCCAGCAGCGGGGGCGGTTTGAGCTCCTACGAGCAGTACTTC. The encoded protein is CASSGGGLSSYEQYF.

The chain recombines TRBV5-5 with TRBJ1-1; D is perhaps TRBD1 (5 bases). Germline V CDR1 and CDR2: SGHKS, YYEKEE (reference sequence). The CDR3 totals 15 residues. V dropped 0 bases and J dropped 1 base, with 10 bases sitting between them. This chain's CDR3 is CASSLDQGRNTEAFF. The CDR3 DNA follows: TGTGCCAGCAGCTTGGATCAGGGTCGGAACACTGAAGCTTTCTTT.

This sequence joins TRBV7-3 and TRBJ2-1, with 11 bases lining up with TRBD2. Unmatched junction bases numbered 8, after V lost 5 bases and J lost 11 bases. The germline V gene encodes CDR1 SGHTA and CDR2 FQGTGA. CDR3 length equals 14 residues. The CDR3 nucleotides read TGTGCCAGCAGCCAGACTAGCGGGGTCGCTCAGCAGTTCTTC. Translating gives CASSQTSGVAQQFF.

This clonotype was recorded at least ten times. The chain uses TRBV20-1 and TRBJ1-4, with 10 nucleotides matching TRBD1. Germline V gene lookup returns CDR1 DFQATT and CDR2 SNEGSKA (reference sequence). The CDR3 runs to 13 residues. V was pared by 4 bases and J by 11 bases, with 7 bases of the junction left unmatched. Here the CDR3 DNA reads TGCAGTGCTACGCGGGACAGGGGACGGAAACTGTTTTTT. The encoded protein is CSATRDRGRKLFF.

The chain recombines TRBV29-1 with TRBJ2-7; D tentatively reads TRBD1 or TRBD2 (5 bases each). The V and J ends lost 3 bases and 5 bases respectively, with 8 bases between them. CDR1 is SQVTM and CDR2 is ANQGSEA in the germline V gene. This CDR3 has 11 residues. This chain's CDR3 is CSVDTGHEQYF. CDR3 DNA sequence: TGCAGCGTTGACACGGGACACGAGCAGTACTTC.

V and J are TRBV29-1 and TRBJ2-7; possible D gene TRBD1, 6 bases. This CDR3 spans 14 amino acids. CDR1 is SQVTM, CDR2 ANQGSEA, per germline. Trimming removed 8 bases at V and 3 bases at J, with 20 bases between. CDR3 sequence (DNA): TGCAGCTCACTAACGGACAGAGATCACTACGAGCAGTACTTC. Translated: CSSLTDRDHYEQYF.

The genes are TRBV19 and TRBJ2-7; 9 bases are a match to TRBD1. Germline CDR1 reads LNHDA; CDR2 reads SQIVND (reference sequence). This CDR3 has 14 residues. Trimming at V came to 5 bases and at J to 4 bases, leaving 6 bases not matched to a gene. For the CDR3, the DNA is TGTGCCAGTAGTTCCGGGACAGGGATTTACGAGCAGTACTTC. Translated, it gives CASSSGTGIYEQYF.

This sequence joins TRBV20-1 and TRBJ1-6; 7 nucleotides align to TRBD1. This CDR3 comprises 13 residues. The J segment lost 7 bases and the V segment lost 6 bases, leaving 6 bases of the junction unmatched. Germline V gene lookup returns CDR1 DFQATT and CDR2 SNEGSKA (reference sequence). CDR3 sequence (DNA): TGCAGTGCAGGACAGGCTCTAAATTCACCCCTCCACTTT. Protein product: CSAGQALNSPLHF.

Regarding this clonotype: Sequence at one end of the junction differs from germline and may be a read error. The chain combines TRBV7-9 with TRBJ1-2; no clear D gene. This CDR3 is 13 amino acids long. Germline V gene data show CDR1 as SEHNR and CDR2 as FQNEAQ (reference sequence). The CDR3 here is CASSLAGRPVSYF. The CDR3 coding sequence is TGTGCCAGCAGCTTAGCGGGAAGGCCCGTCAGTTACTTC.

Ten or more counts support this clonotype. The chain joins TRBV10-2 to TRBJ1-2; 7 nucleotides agree with TRBD1. Germline-derived CDR1 and CDR2 are WSHSY and SAAADI. Losses at the gene ends were 5 bases for V and 5 bases for J; bases not matched to a gene: 11. CDR3 length: 15 amino acids. CDR3 protein: CASSPRDSLRYGYTF. DNA of the CDR3: TGCGCCAGCAGTCCCCGGGACAGTCTTCGTTATGGCTACACCTTC.

The genes are TRBV6-5 and TRBJ2-7; D remains unclear. The V end was cut by 2 bases, the J end by 0 bases, with 5 bases between. The CDR3 runs 13 residues. Germline CDR1 and CDR2: MNHEY and SVGAGI. CDR3: CASSYAVSYEQYF. CDR3 DNA: TGTGCCAGCAGTTACGCAGTCTCCTACGAGCAGTACTTC.

This chain joins TRBV7-9 and TRBJ2-2; maybe TRBD2 (5 bases). The CDR3 runs to 13 residues. The germline V gene encodes CDR1 SEHNR and CDR2 FQNEAQ (reference sequence). V was cut by 5 bases and J by 6 bases, with 10 bases left in between. CDR3 sequence: CASSERGPGELFF. The DNA for the CDR3 is TGTGCCAGCAGCGAACGAGGGCCCGGGGAGCTGTTTTTT.

The chain employs TRBV18 and TRBJ2-5, with TRBD1 matching over 8 bases. The length of the CDR3 is 17 residues. The V and J ends lost 2 bases and 4 bases, in that order; junction bases with no gene match: 12. Germline lookup yields CDR1 KGHSH and CDR2 LQKENI. The CDR3 reads CASSPVGTGNWGETQYF. CDR3 nucleotides: TGTGCCAGCTCACCAGTAGGGACAGGAAATTGGGGAGAGACCCAGTACTTC.

This clonotype was seen repeatedly, ten times or more. In DNA, the CDR3 is TGCGCCAGCAGTGAAAATCGAATTGGCTACACCTTC. It is translated as CASSENRIGYTF. The chain carries TRBV10-1 and TRBJ1-2; D gene unclear. CDR1 and CDR2 (germline): WNHNN, SYGVQD (reference sequence). The CDR3 is 12 residues long. The germline V and J ends were trimmed by 3 bases and 7 bases, with 9 bases remaining between them.

The chain couples TRBV3-1 to TRBJ2-2, with no clear D. The CDR3 is 15 amino acids. CDR1 is LGHDT and CDR2 is YNNKEL in the germline V gene (reference sequence). Trimming cost V 3 bases and J 0 bases, with 8 bases left between them. The CDR3 loop reads CASSQVQSNTGELFF. The CDR3 nucleotides read TGTGCCAGCAGCCAGGTACAGTCGAACACCGGGGAGCTGTTTTTT.

The genes are TRBV29-1 and TRBJ2-3; possible D gene TRBD1, 7 bases. CDR3 size: 14 residues. CDR1 is SQVTM, CDR2 ANQGSEA, per germline. V lost 7 bases to trimming and J lost 4 bases, with 18 bases between them. The CDR3 spells CSAWSRGVADTQYF. The CDR3 nucleotides read TGCAGCGCCTGGAGCAGGGGGGTCGCAGATACGCAGTATTTT.

The CDR3 DNA is TGTGCCAGCAGCTTGCAAAGTCCGAACACTGAAGCTTTCTTT. This codes for CASSLQSPNTEAFF. The chain carries TRBV25-1 and TRBJ1-1; no firm D call. This CDR3 is 14 amino acids long. Trimming cost V 6 bases and J 1 base, with 12 bases left between them. Germline V lookup: CDR1 MGHDK, CDR2 SYGVNS.

The chain is built from TRBV30 and TRBJ2-1; 11 nucleotides agree with TRBD1. Germline values: CDR1 GTSNPN, CDR2 SVGIG (reference sequence). The CDR3 sequence is 14 residues long. After removal of 7 bases from V and 7 bases from J, the junction contained 9 bases not matched to a gene. This chain's CDR3 is CALLGQGARNEQFF. For the CDR3, the DNA is TGTGCCTTACTCGGACAGGGGGCTAGAAATGAGCAGTTCTTC.

This clonotype showed up many times. The chain couples TRBV7-8 to TRBJ1-5, with unresolved D. This CDR3 comprises 17 residues. The V end lost 2 bases, the J end lost 3 bases, and 17 bases lay between the germline ends. Germline V lookup: CDR1 SGHVS, CDR2 FQNEAQ. The CDR3 region is CASSLKQKGWNNQPQHF. The CDR3 coding sequence is TGTGCCAGCAGCTTAAAACAGAAGGGTTGGAACAATCAGCCCCAGCATTTT.

The J gene is TRBJ2-1, the V gene TRBV2, with D unresolved. The CDR3 sequence is 12 residues long. CDR1 is SNHLY and CDR2 is FYNNEI in the germline V gene. The V end was cut by 7 bases, the J end by 6 bases, with 10 bases between. The CDR3 protein is CASTETINEQFF. CDR3 DNA: TGTGCCAGCACCGAGACAATCAATGAGCAGTTCTTC.

The chain carries TRBV29-1 and TRBJ1-1; no clear D. V shed 6 bases and J shed 4 bases, with 15 bases lying between them. The CDR3 runs to 13 residues. Germline CDR1 SQVTM, CDR2 ANQGSEA. CDR3 bases: TGCAGCGTCCCAGGTTCCATGAGCACTGAAGCTTTCTTT. Its translation is CSVPGSMSTEAFF.

This clonotype was found a few times. The chain couples TRBV24-1 to TRBJ2-7; the match to TRBD1 covers 8 bases. From germline, CDR1 is KGHDR and CDR2 SFDVKD. This CDR3 spans 15 amino acids. Losses at the gene ends were 7 bases for V and 4 bases for J; bases not matched to a gene: 11. The CDR3 region is CATSLGQGAQYEQYF. The CDR3 nucleotides are TGTGCCACCAGCTTAGGGCAGGGGGCGCAGTACGAGCAGTACTTC.

This sequence joins TRBV10-3 and TRBJ1-2; a possible D gene is TRBD1 (5 bases). Trimming stripped 8 bases from V and 0 bases from J, with 10 bases between. This CDR3 has 13 amino acids. Germline loops: CDR1 ENHRY, CDR2 SYGVKD. CDR3 sequence reads: CAIQTEANYGYTF. The CDR3 coding sequence is TGTGCCATCCAGACAGAAGCTAACTATGGCTACACCTTC.

Note on this clonotype: The conserved final phenylalanine or tryptophan is absent from the CDR3, which likely points to a read error. The chain employs TRBV2 and TRBJ2-7, with D uncertain. The CDR3 is 13 amino acids. The germline V gene encodes CDR1 SNHLY and CDR2 FYNNEI. V lost 4 bases to trimming and J lost 2 bases, with 9 bases between them. The CDR3 sequence: CASSGKVPYEQYC. CDR3 coding DNA: TGTGCCAGCAGTGGAAAAGTTCCCTACGAGCAGTACTGC.

In nucleotides, the CDR3 is TGTGCCAGCAGCCGCGACAGTTACTTCTACAATGAGCAGTTCTTC. Protein: CASSRDSYFYNEQFF. J is TRBJ2-1 and V is TRBV7-8; tentatively, D is TRBD1 (5 bases). The CDR3 covers 15 residues. Germline V CDR1 and CDR2: SGHVS, FQNEAQ. V was cut by 5 bases and J by 3 bases, with 14 bases left in between.

CDR3 in DNA: TGTGCCAGCAGTGAAGGGACGGAATACAATGAGCAGTTCTTC. This sequence encodes CASSEGTEYNEQFF. This chain joins TRBV25-1 and TRBJ2-1, with D perhaps being TRBD1 or TRBD2 (5 bases each). The V gene's germline CDR1 is MGHDK and CDR2 SYGVNS. CDR3 size: 14 residues. V lost 2 bases and J 4 bases, leaving 9 bases between the germline ends.